This T cell receptor beta chain was retrieved from a study of identifying expanded T cells in peripheral blood. No infections or other immune events were documented during collection. Clones were sequenced by immunoSEQ multiplex PCR, and TCRdb holds only the in-frame ones, with some missing. Here the sample spans about 100,000 clones, 85% to 90% being singletons. Points from the study as a whole: About 1.2 clones differed between technical replicates, versus about 15 and 19 over time. Two-week clone count variance significantly increased as total template count grew.

In the case of this clone: Its antigen is unknown.

V gave up 0 bases and J gave up 1 base, with 9 bases separating them. From germline, CDR1 is SGHAT and CDR2 FQNNGV. The CDR3 contains 15 residues. What was sequenced was blood. The rearrangement links TRBV11-2 to TRBJ2-5, with TRBD2 as a possible D gene (5 bases). This TCR was recovered from a person aged 18-69 years in good health. This CDR3 is CASSLEASPQETQYF. CDR3 DNA: TGTGCCAGCAGCTTAGAAGCTAGCCCCCAAGAGACCCAGTACTTC.